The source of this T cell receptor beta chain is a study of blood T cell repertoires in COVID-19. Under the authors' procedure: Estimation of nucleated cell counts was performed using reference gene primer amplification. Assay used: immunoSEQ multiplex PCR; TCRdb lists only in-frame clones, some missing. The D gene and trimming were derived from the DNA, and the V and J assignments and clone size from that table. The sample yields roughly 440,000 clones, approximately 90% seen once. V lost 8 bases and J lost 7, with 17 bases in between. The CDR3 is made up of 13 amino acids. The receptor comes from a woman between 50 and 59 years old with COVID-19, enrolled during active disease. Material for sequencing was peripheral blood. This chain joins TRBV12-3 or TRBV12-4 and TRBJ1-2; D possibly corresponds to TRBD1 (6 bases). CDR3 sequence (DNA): TGTGCCAGCCTTACTGGGGGGGGCTCTGGCTACACCTTC. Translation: CASLTGGGSGYTF.